One sample yielded the 15 T cell receptor beta chains listed below, sequenced in a study of blood T cell repertoires in COVID-19. Sequenced by immunoSEQ multiplex PCR; TCRdb stores in-frame clones only, minus some. The profile covers 250,000 to 300,000 clones, with around 85% appearing a single time and approximately 5.1% taken by the ten largest. The specimen was peripheral blood. Receptors were obtained from a man aged 45 to 65 with active or convalescent COVID-19.

The V call is TRBV5-4, the J call TRBJ1-2, with a possible D match to TRBD1 (6 bases). V shed 2 bases and J shed 2 bases, with 10 bases lying between them. This CDR3 is 14 amino acids long. Germline CDR1 and CDR2: SGHNT and YYREEE (reference sequence). The CDR3 sequence is CASSLQGPNYGYTF. DNA of the CDR3: TGTGCCAGCAGCTTACAGGGCCCGAACTATGGCTACACCTTC.

As DNA, the CDR3 is TGTGCCAGCAGCCCCTGGGGCCTCCAAGAGACCCAGTACTTC. Translated: CASSPWGLQETQYF. The chain employs TRBV7-2 and TRBJ2-5; D might be TRBD1 (5 bases). Germline V gene data show CDR1 as SGHTA and CDR2 as FQGNSA. The V end was cut by 5 bases, the J end by 1 base, with 11 bases between. The CDR3 loop spans 14 amino acids.

This clone was observed a single time. The V call is TRBV9, the J call TRBJ2-1, with no clear D. The V end lost 0 bases, the J end lost 13 bases, and 14 bases lay between the germline ends. CDR1 is SGDLS, CDR2 YYNGEE, per germline. The CDR3 runs 13 residues. CDR3 DNA: TGTGCCAGCAGCGTAGCCGCTAGTGATATCCAGTTCTTC. This sequence encodes CASSVAASDIQFF.

The rearrangement links TRBV18 to TRBJ1-6, with 8 nucleotides matching TRBD1. Germline CDR1 is KGHSH and CDR2 is LQKENI. The CDR3 length is 14 residues. The junction had 3 bases not matched to a gene; V was cut back by 1 base and J by 10 bases. As DNA, the CDR3 is TGTGCCAGCTCACCACAGGACAGGGACTCACCCCTCCACTTT. Translation gives CASSPQDRDSPLHF.

The chain recombines TRBV7-9 with TRBJ2-1; D possibly corresponds to TRBD2 (5 bases). The CDR3 is 18 residues long. Germline loops: CDR1 SEHNR, CDR2 FQNEAQ (reference sequence). V was cut by 0 bases and J by 6 bases, with 21 bases left in between. The CDR3 is CASSLALGRSGSFNEQFF. In nucleotides, the CDR3 is TGTGCCAGCAGCTTAGCCCTCGGTCGGAGCGGTTCTTTCAATGAGCAGTTCTTC.

This rearrangement joins TRBV28 to TRBJ2-5; D might be TRBD1 (5 bases). From germline, CDR1 is MDHEN and CDR2 SYDVKM. The V end was cut by 8 bases, the J end by 5 bases, with 9 bases between. The CDR3 length is 11 residues. The CDR3 region is CASRAGETQYF. The CDR3 bases are TGTGCCAGCCGCGCAGGGGAGACCCAGTACTTC. Based on the CDR3 plus reference TRBV28 and TRBJ2-5, the full variable domain is DVKVTQSSRYLVKRTGEKVFLECVQDMDHENMFWYRQDPGLGLRLIYFSYDVKMKEKGDIPEGYSVSREKKERFSLILESASTNQTSMYLCASRAGETQYFGPGTRLLVL.

V gene TRBV7-2 combines with J gene TRBJ1-5; 8 positions match TRBD1. After removal of 10 bases from V and 0 bases from J, the junction contained 11 bases not matched to a gene. The germline V gene encodes CDR1 SGHTA and CDR2 FQGNSA. CDR3 size: 16 residues. CDR3 sequence: CANLGQVSYSNQPQHF. For the CDR3, the DNA is TGTGCCAACCTGGGACAGGTTAGTTATAGCAATCAGCCCCAGCATTTT.

In this sample, this clone turned up once. The V call is TRBV27, the J call TRBJ2-2, with D possibly matching TRBD2 (5 bases). Trimming removed 6 bases at V and 4 bases at J, with 6 bases between. The CDR3 contains 12 residues. CDR1 and CDR2 from the germline V gene are MNHEY and SMNVEV (reference sequence). The CDR3 region has the DNA TGTGCCAGCAGGGCGGGCACCGGGGAGCTGTTTTTT. It encodes CASRAGTGELFF.

V gene TRBV3-1 (or the pseudogene TRBV3-2) combines with J gene TRBJ1-1; D remains ambiguous. This CDR3 is built from 17 residues. With 5 bases removed from V and 0 bases from J, the gap between germline ends came to 19 bases. The V gene's germline CDR1 is LGHDT and CDR2 YNNKEL (reference sequence). CDR3 coding DNA: TGTGCCAGCAGCTCTCGGAGGTGTTGGAGTCTGAACACTGAAGCTTTCTTT. Its protein is CASSSRRCWSLNTEAFF.

The gene calls are TRBV19 and TRBJ1-1; no reliable D call. The CDR3 runs 13 residues. From germline, CDR1 is LNHDA and CDR2 SQIVND (reference sequence). The V end was cut by 6 bases, the J end by 5 bases, with 13 bases between. The CDR3, as DNA: TGTGCCAGTAGCCAGGAGGGCGGGACTGAAGCTTTCTTT. Translating it yields CASSQEGGTEAFF.

The gene calls are TRBV7-9 and TRBJ2-2; D might be TRBD1 (6 bases). CDR3 length: 15 amino acids. CDR1 is SEHNR, CDR2 FQNEAQ, per germline (reference sequence). Trimming left V 3 bases short and J 2 bases short, with 10 bases between. In nucleotides, the CDR3 is TGTGCCAGCAGCTTGGCCAGGGGTAACACCGGGGAGCTGTTTTTT. This gives the protein CASSLARGNTGELFF. Complete variable domain (other parts from reference TRBV7-9 and TRBJ2-2): DTGVSQNPRHKITKRGQNVTFRCDPISEHNRLYWYRQTLGQGPEFLTYFQNEAQLEKSRLLSDRFSAERPKGSFSTLEIQRTEQGDSAMYLCASSLARGNTGELFFGEGSRLTVL.

The CDR3 coding sequence is TGTGCCAGTAATAAGGCGATCGGGGTAGATACGCAGTATTTT. Translating it yields CASNKAIGVDTQYF. J is TRBJ2-3 and V is TRBV19; D is perhaps TRBD2 (5 bases). Germline CDR1 LNHDA, CDR2 SQIVND (reference sequence). Trimming removed 7 bases at V and 5 bases at J, with 16 bases between. This CDR3 is built from 14 residues.

The gene calls are TRBV5-1 and TRBJ1-1, with TRBD1 matching 9 bases. The CDR3 spans 16 residues. Germline V gene lookup returns CDR1 SGHRS and CDR2 YFSETQ. Trimming removed 4 bases from V and 1 base from J; junction bases left unmatched: 8. This CDR3 reads CASSTRTGAGNTEAFF. DNA of the CDR3: TGCGCCAGCAGCACTCGGACAGGGGCTGGGAACACTGAAGCTTTCTTT.

This chain uses TRBV7-8 with TRBJ2-5; TRBD1 is a possible D gene (5 bases). The CDR3 covers 14 residues. Trimming took 7 bases from V and 5 from J, leaving 17 bases between them. Germline values: CDR1 SGHVS, CDR2 FQNEAQ. The CDR3 nucleotides are TGTGCCAGCACCCCCGACAGTGGTTTGGAGACCCAGTACTTC. It encodes CASTPDSGLETQYF.

This clone came up once. The rearrangement joins TRBV12-3 or TRBV12-4 to TRBJ2-1, with 8 nucleotides matching TRBD2. The CDR3 loop spans 12 amino acids. V gave up 5 bases and J gave up 14 bases; unmatched junction bases: 8. The CDR3 nucleotides read TGTGCCAGCAGTACAAAGCGGGAGAAGAAGTTCTTC. Protein sequence: CASSTKREKKFF.